This T cell receptor (beta chain) derives from a study of OX40 agonist ivuxolimab in advanced cancers. Findings and caveats of the study: Within 6 weeks, CD4+ and CD8+ blood T cells expanded clonally at 0.1 to 3.0 mg/kg.

J was trimmed by 5 bases and V by 2 bases; bases with no gene match: 11. The CDR3 spans 16 residues. The V gene's germline CDR1 is MNHEY and CDR2 SVGAGI. Of note for this clone: What it recognizes is unknown.

Clones were read by immunoSEQ multiplex PCR, and TCRdb kept only the in-frame ones, dropping some. The sample yields almost 80,000 clones, just under 85% seen once. The chain recombines TRBV6-5 with TRBJ2-7, with 8 bases matching TRBD1. The specimen was CD4+ or CD8+ T cells sorted from blood, collected in a trial of the OX40 agonist ivuxolimab. This sequence originates from an adult with an advanced solid tumor such as melanoma, head and neck, liver or kidney cancer. The CDR3 protein is CASSYQTGESNHEQYF. For the CDR3, the DNA is TGTGCCAGCAGTTACCAGACAGGGGAGTCAAACCACGAGCAGTACTTC.